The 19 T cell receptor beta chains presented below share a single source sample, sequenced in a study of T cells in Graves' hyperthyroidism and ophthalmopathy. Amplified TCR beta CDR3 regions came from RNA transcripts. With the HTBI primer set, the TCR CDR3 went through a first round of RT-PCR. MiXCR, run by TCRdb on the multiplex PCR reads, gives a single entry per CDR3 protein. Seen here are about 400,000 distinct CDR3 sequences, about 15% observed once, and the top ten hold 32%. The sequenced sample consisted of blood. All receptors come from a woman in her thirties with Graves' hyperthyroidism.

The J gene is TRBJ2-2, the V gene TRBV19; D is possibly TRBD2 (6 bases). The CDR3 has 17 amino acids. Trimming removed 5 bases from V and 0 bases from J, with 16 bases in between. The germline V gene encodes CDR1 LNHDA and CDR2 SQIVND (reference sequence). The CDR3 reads CASSVRGGTSNTGELFF. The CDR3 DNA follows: TGTGCCAGTAGTGTTCGAGGCGGGACGTCGAACACCGGGGAGCTGTTTTTT.

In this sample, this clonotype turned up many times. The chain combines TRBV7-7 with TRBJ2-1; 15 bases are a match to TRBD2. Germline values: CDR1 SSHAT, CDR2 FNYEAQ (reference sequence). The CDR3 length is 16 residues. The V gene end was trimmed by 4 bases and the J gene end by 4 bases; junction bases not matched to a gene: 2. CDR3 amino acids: CASSSGLAGGYNEQFF. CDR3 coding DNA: TGTGCCAGCAGCTCCGGACTAGCGGGAGGGTACAATGAGCAGTTCTTC. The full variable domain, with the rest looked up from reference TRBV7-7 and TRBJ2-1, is GAGVSQSPRYKVTKRGQDVTLRCDPISSHATLYWYQQALGQGPEFLTYFNYEAQPDKSGLPSDRFSAERPEGSISTLTIQRTEQRDSAMYRCASSSGLAGGYNEQFFGPGTRLTVL.

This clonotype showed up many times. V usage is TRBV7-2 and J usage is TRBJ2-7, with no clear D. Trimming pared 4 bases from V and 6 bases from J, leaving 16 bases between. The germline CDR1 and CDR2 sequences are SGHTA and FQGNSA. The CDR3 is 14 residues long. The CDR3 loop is CTSSSSLSALEQYF. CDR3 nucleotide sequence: TGTACCAGCAGCTCCTCGTTGTCCGCTCTCGAGCAGTACTTC.

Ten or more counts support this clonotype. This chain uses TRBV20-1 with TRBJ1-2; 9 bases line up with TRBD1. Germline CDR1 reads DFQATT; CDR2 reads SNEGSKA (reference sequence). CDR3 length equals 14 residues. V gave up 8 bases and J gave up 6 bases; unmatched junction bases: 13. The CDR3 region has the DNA TGCAGTCCTACGCGGGACAGGGAGTGGGATGGCTACACCTTC. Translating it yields CSPTRDREWDGYTF.

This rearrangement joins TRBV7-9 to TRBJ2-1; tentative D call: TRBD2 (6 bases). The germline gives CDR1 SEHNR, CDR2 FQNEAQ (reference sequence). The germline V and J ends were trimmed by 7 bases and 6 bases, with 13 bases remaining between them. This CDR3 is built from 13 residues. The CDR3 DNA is TGTGCCAGCACTTTGGGACTCGGCAATGAGCAGTTCTTC. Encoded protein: CASTLGLGNEQFF. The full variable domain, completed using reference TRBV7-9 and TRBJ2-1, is DTGVSQNPRHKITKRGQNVTFRCDPISEHNRLYWYRQTLGQGPEFLTYFQNEAQLEKSRLLSDRFSAERPKGSFSTLEIQRTEQGDSAMYLCASTLGLGNEQFFGPGTRLTVL.

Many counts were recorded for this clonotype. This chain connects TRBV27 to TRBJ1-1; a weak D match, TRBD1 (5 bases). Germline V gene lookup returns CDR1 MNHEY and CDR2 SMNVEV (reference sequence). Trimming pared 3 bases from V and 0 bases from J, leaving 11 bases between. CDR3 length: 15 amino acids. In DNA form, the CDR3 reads TGTGCCAGCAGTTTTTTGGACACCGTGAACACTGAAGCTTTCTTT. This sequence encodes CASSFLDTVNTEAFF.

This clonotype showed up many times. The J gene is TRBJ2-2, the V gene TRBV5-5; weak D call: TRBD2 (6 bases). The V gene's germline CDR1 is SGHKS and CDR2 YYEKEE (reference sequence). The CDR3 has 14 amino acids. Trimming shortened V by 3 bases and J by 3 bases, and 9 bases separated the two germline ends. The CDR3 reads CASSWWGDTGELFF. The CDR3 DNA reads TGTGCCAGCAGCTGGTGGGGGGACACCGGGGAGCTGTTTTTT.

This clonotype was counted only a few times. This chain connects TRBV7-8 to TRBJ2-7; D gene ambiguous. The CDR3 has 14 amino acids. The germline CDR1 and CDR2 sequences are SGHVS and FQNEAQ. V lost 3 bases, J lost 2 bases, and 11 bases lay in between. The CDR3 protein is CASSFRAQTYEQYF. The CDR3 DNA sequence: TGTGCCAGCAGCTTTCGAGCGCAGACCTACGAGCAGTACTTC.

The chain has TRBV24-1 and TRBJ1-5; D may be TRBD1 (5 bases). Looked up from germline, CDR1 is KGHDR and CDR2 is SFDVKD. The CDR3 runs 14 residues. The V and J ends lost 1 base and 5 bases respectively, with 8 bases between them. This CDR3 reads CATSDFRDDQPQHF. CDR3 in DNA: TGTGCCACCAGTGATTTCAGGGACGATCAGCCCCAGCATTTT.

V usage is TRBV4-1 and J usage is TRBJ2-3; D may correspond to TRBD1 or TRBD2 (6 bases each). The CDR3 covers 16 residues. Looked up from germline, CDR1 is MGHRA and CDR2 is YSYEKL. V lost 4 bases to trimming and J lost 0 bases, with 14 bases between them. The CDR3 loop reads CASSLAGAGSTDTQYF. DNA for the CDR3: TGCGCCAGCAGCCTCGCAGGGGCGGGAAGCACAGATACGCAGTATTTT.

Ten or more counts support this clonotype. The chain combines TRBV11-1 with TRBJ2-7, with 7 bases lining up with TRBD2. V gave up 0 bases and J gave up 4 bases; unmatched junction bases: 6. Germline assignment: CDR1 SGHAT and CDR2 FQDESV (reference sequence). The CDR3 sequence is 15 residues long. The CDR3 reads CASSLAGGPVYEQYF. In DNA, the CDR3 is TGTGCCAGCAGCTTAGCGGGAGGGCCAGTATACGAGCAGTACTTC.

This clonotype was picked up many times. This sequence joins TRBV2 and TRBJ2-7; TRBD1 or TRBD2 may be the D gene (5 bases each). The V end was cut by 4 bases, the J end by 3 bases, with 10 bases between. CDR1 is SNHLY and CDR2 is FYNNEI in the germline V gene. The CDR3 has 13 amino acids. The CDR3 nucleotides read TGTGCCAGCAGTGGGGACCGAAGCTACGAGCAGTACTTC. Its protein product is CASSGDRSYEQYF. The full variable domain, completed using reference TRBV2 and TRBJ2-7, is EPEVTQTPSHQVTQMGQEVILRCVPISNHLYFYWYRQILGQKVEFLVSFYNNEISEKSEIFDDQFSVERPDGSNFTLKIRSTKLEDSAMYFCASSGDRSYEQYFGPGTRLTVT.

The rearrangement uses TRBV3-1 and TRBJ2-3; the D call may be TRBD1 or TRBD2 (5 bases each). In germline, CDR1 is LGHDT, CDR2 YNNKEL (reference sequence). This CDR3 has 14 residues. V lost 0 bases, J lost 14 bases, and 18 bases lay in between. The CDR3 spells CASSQDAPRGLRYF. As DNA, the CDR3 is TGTGCCAGCAGCCAAGATGCCCCCCGGGGCCTGCGGTATTTT.

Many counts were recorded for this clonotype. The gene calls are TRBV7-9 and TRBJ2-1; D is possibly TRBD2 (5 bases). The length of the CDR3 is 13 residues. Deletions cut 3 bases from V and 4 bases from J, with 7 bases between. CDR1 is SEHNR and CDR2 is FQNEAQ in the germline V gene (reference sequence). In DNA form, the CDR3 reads TGTGCCAGCAGCTTTGGGAGATACAATGAGCAGTTCTTC. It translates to CASSFGRYNEQFF.

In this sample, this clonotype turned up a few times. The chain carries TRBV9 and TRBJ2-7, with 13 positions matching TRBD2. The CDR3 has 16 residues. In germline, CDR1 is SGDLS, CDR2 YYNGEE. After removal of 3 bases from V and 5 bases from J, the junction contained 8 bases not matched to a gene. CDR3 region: CASSAGLAGVGNEQYF. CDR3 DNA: TGTGCCAGCAGCGCAGGACTAGCGGGAGTCGGAAACGAGCAGTACTTC.

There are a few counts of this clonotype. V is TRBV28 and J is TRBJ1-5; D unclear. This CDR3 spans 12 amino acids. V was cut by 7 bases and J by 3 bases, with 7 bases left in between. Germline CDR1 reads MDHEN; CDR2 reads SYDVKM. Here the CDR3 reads CASKTNNQPQHF. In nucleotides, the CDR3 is TGTGCCAGCAAGACCAACAATCAGCCCCAGCATTTT. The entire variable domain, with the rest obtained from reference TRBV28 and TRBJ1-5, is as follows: DVKVTQSSRYLVKRTGEKVFLECVQDMDHENMFWYRQDPGLGLRLIYFSYDVKMKEKGDIPEGYSVSREKKERFSLILESASTNQTSMYLCASKTNNQPQHFGDGTRLSIL.

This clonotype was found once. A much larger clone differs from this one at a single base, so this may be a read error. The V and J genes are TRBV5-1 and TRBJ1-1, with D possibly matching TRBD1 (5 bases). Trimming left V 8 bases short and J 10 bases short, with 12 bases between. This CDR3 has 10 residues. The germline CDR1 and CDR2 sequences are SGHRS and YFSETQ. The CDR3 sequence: CARGGTGAFF. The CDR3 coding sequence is TGCGCCAGGGGCGGGACGGGAGCTTTCTTT.

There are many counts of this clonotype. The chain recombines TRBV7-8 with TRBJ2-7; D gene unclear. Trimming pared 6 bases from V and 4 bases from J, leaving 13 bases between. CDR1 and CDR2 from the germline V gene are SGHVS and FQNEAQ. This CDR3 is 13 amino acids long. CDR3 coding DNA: TGTGCCAGCAGAGACTTGTTTGGGTACGAGCAGTACTTC. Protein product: CASRDLFGYEQYF.

In nucleotides, the CDR3 is TGTGCCAGTAGTATAGGAGGGGCGCGGCGGAATGAGCAGTTCTTC. It specifies CASSIGGARRNEQFF. The rearrangement joins TRBV19 to TRBJ2-1; D may be TRBD1 or TRBD2 (5 bases each). Germline V gives CDR1 LNHDA, CDR2 SQIVND (reference sequence). V lost 1 base, J lost 7 bases, and 14 bases lay in between. This CDR3 has 15 residues. Full variable domain (missing parts from reference TRBV19 and TRBJ2-1): DGGITQSPKYLFRKEGQNVTLSCEQNLNHDAMYWYRQDPGQGLRLIYYSQIVNDFQKGDIAEGYSVSREKKESFPLTVTSAQKNPTAFYLCASSIGGARRNEQFFGPGTRLTVL.